This T cell receptor (beta chain) was captured in a study of blood T cells in healthy people across ages (dated by TCRdb to about 2015). Study-wide context: In model experiments, template switching captured roughly one uniquely barcoded TCR beta cDNA molecule for every two T cells. To track age-related changes in TCR beta repertoire diversity, the study relied on deep sequencing normalized with unique cDNA molecular identifiers. Donors were grouped into four age groups: young (average approximately 15 years), middle-aged (about 40), aged (62) and long-lived (less than 85). To avoid experimental bias, donors of different ages were distributed randomly across sequencing lanes. The study analyzed two additional independent replicas of 1 million unique cDNA reads from the same blood draw for two donors, one aged 18 to 29 and one aged 80 or older.

Library prep was done by 5' RACE. Sequenced on an Illumina HiSeq 2500. A second roughly 6 to 12 cycle PCR used a sample-barcoded 5' primer and a J-beta primer mix. Each TCR beta cDNA molecule received a unique molecular identifier from a template-switch 5' adaptor carrying 12 random nucleotides. Each sample yielded at least 2.5 million CDR3-containing paired-end reads. First-strand cDNA was synthesized from all RNA with the Mint cDNA synthesis kit, primed by a TRBC-specific oligonucleotide. Following uracil-DNA glycosylase treatment, all cDNA underwent a first 18-cycle PCR with the universal primers M1SS and BC2_uni_R. In the original analysis: For normalization, 1 million high-quality reads were randomly selected from each sample, with every read carrying a distinct molecular identifier. Reads with shared molecular identifiers were discarded instead of being binned into consensus sequences. MiTCR, set to a Q25 quality threshold and the strictest error-elimination algorithm, was used for CDR3 identification, clonotype clustering and error correction. A nonparametric unseen species model with Euler transformation was used to estimate a lower bound on total TCR beta diversity. The public sequencing data were trimmed at Q25 with fastp and processed into clonotypes with MiXCR by TCRdb, which kept only in-frame beta chains. Entries are consolidated by CDR3 protein sequence, retaining the most common genes and DNA. The V and J calls come from TCRdb's annotation, not from the publication. Here the sample has 1.5 million to 2 million distinct CDR3 sequences; roughly 49% occur a single time. The top ten clonotypes cover around 2.1% of the sample.

Donors were a few dozen systemically healthy Caucasian individuals from Russia aged roughly 6 to 90 years. Around 10 milliliters of peripheral blood were drawn from each donor into EDTA-treated Vacutainer tubes. Ficoll-Paque density-gradient centrifugation was used to isolate PBMCs, with at least 6.5 million per sample. Trizol reagent was used to extract total RNA from PBMCs, with at least 5 micrograms per sample. The percentages of naive CD45RAhigh/CD27high T cells were determined by flow cytometry on a PBMC aliquot from every donor. Of note for this clonotype: Its antigen is unknown. No base-level quality is on record; no much larger clone is a single base apart.

On the study overall, not on this receptor specifically: There was a strong correlation between observed TCR beta diversity and the percentage of naive T cells measured by flow cytometry. Because the CMV infection status of the donors was unknown, age-related changes in expanded clonotypes may potentially have been confounded. Estimates of total diversity from one million sequenced T cells were regarded as lower bounds and underestimates. Compared with the aged group, the long-lived group had more naive CD4+ T cells, fewer expanded clones and increased TCR diversity, a pattern suggesting age selection. As age increased, observed TCR beta diversity per million T cells dropped in a roughly linear way, and a significant reduction was already evident by age 40. Bulk unsorted PBMC profiling prevented conclusive comparison of naive and antigen-experienced compartments.

This TCR derives from a woman aged 35 to 49 in good health. Sequenced material: blood.

The DNA sequence follows: TGTGCCAGCAGCCCCTCAGTGCGGGATCAGCCCCAGCATTTT. It codes for CASSPSVRDQPQHF. The V gene is TRBV4-2 and the J gene is TRBJ1-5; a confident D gene designation cannot be given. Looking up the germline V gene yields CDR1 LGHNA and CDR2 YNFKEQ. The CDR3 goes from the cysteine to the phenylalanine over 14 residues. Solely the CDR3 DNA is kept, with 42 bases framed from the first base. The germline ends are 12 bases apart after V is trimmed by 4 bases and J by 5 bases.